Presented here are 10 T cell receptor beta chains from one specimen sequenced in a study of neurological immune-mediated disorders. One entry per CDR3 protein, called by TCRdb with MiXCR from the 5' RACE reads. In the table there are 30,000 to 45,000 distinct CDR3 sequences, more than 9% of which are singletons. Sequencing was done on a sample of CD4+ T cells from blood. All receptors derive from a woman in her twenties or thirties with HTLV-1-associated myelopathy (HAM/TSP).

This clonotype appeared many times. J is TRBJ1-5 and V is TRBV5-1, with D uncertain. The CDR3 runs 13 residues. In germline, CDR1 is SGHRS, CDR2 YFSETQ. V was shortened by 0 bases and J by 0 bases, with 1 base between the two germline ends. This CDR3 reads CASSLASNQPQHF. The CDR3 DNA reads as TGCGCCAGCAGCTTGGCTAGCAATCAGCCCCAGCATTTT.

The sample holds many counts of this clonotype. This sequence joins TRBV10-3 and TRBJ2-1; 9 bases line up with TRBD2. The ends lost 6 bases at V and 0 bases at J; junction bases unmatched: 12. The CDR3 covers 18 residues. The germline CDR1 and CDR2 sequences are ENHRY and SYGVKD. CDR3 amino acids: CAISQGTSRLSSYNEQFF. DNA for the CDR3: TGTGCCATCAGCCAGGGGACTAGCCGCTTAAGCTCCTACAATGAGCAGTTCTTC.

In its sample, this clonotype was seen many times. Here the CDR3 DNA reads TGCAGTGCTCGCGGGGGGGCCCTTAGTGAGCAGTTCTTC. Translation: CSARGGALSEQFF. V usage is TRBV20-1 and J usage is TRBJ2-1; 9 nucleotides line up with TRBD2. V gave up 5 bases and J gave up 9 bases; unmatched junction bases: 8. CDR1 DFQATT and CDR2 SNEGSKA come from the germline V gene (reference sequence). The CDR3 is made up of 13 amino acids.

This clonotype has a count of ten or more. The genes are TRBV10-3 and TRBJ1-1; D unresolved. The germline V gene encodes CDR1 ENHRY and CDR2 SYGVKD. The ends were cut back, 2 bases at V and 6 bases at J, with 10 bases in the middle. This CDR3 spans 13 amino acids. The CDR3 sequence is CAISERSGAEAFF. Here the CDR3 DNA reads TGTGCCATCAGTGAGCGGTCCGGGGCTGAAGCTTTCTTT.

The table lists this clonotype with many counts. The chain recombines TRBV12-3 or TRBV12-4 with TRBJ1-2; 10 bases are shared with TRBD1. The CDR3 loop spans 13 amino acids. J gave up 8 bases and V 5 bases, and 5 bases lay outside the gene matches. CDR3 in DNA: TGTGCCAGCAGTCGGGACAGGGGATTGGGCTACACCTTC. Translation: CASSRDRGLGYTF.

This clonotype has at least ten counts. The gene calls are TRBV27 and TRBJ2-7, with 10 bases aligning to TRBD1. Trimming cost V 2 bases and J 4 bases; bases outside gene matches: 2. In germline, CDR1 is MNHEY, CDR2 SMNVEV (reference sequence). The CDR3 extends over 14 amino acids. The CDR3 is CASSLEDRGYEQYF. The CDR3 DNA reads TGTGCCAGCAGTTTAGAGGACAGGGGGTACGAGCAGTACTTC.

Here the CDR3 DNA reads TGTGCCACCAGCAAAGATACGGGGGCTGGCGAGCAGTACTTC. Translation: CATSKDTGAGEQYF. V is TRBV15 and J is TRBJ2-7; D may be TRBD1 or TRBD2 (6 bases each). With 4 bases removed from V and 6 bases from J, the gap between germline ends came to 16 bases. This CDR3 comprises 14 residues. Germline V gives CDR1 LNHNV, CDR2 YYDKDF (reference sequence).

This clonotype was detected many times. The rearrangement links TRBV10-3 to TRBJ1-1, with 7 positions matching TRBD1. With 6 bases clipped from V and 7 bases from J, the junction kept 5 bases outside the gene matches. In germline, CDR1 is ENHRY, CDR2 SYGVKD. The CDR3 has 12 residues. The CDR3, as DNA: TGTGCCATCAGCGAGGGACAGATTGAAGCTTTCTTT. Translated, it gives CAISEGQIEAFF.

This clonotype came up many times. The chain links TRBV20-1 to TRBJ1-2; possibly TRBD1 for D (6 bases). CDR1 is DFQATT and CDR2 is SNEGSKA in the germline V gene (reference sequence). The ends were cut back, 6 bases at V and 0 bases at J, with 14 bases in the middle. CDR3 length: 14 residues. CDR3 nucleotides: TGCAGTGCCACCCCCGGACAGTCTAACTATGGCTACACCTTC. This gives the protein CSATPGQSNYGYTF.

This clonotype was observed many times. The chain combines TRBV20-1 with TRBJ2-1; no definite D call. V was clipped by 5 bases and J by 2 bases, with 4 bases between them. The CDR3 sequence is 11 residues long. The germline CDR1 and CDR2 sequences are DFQATT and SNEGSKA (reference sequence). The CDR3 protein is CSALPYNEQFF. CDR3 DNA sequence: TGCAGTGCTCTCCCCTACAATGAGCAGTTCTTC.